Below, 7 T cell receptor beta chains from the same sample are listed, as sequenced in a study of shared T cell receptors in the human thymus. This table comes from immunoSEQ multiplex PCR, and its TCRdb copy is limited to in-frame clones, with some not included. Of 700,000 or so clones listed, 80% to 90% were seen once; the top ten hold under 0.012%. The same data also went into a second study, on human thymus T cells.

Input material: thymocytes. Receptor source: a girl under three years old with a congenital heart defect.

This chain uses TRBV19 with TRBJ1-1; 8 nucleotides match TRBD1. The junction had 6 bases not matched to a gene; V was cut back by 2 bases and J by 1 base. CDR3 size: 16 residues. Germline V gene sequence: CDR1 LNHDA, CDR2 SQIVND (reference sequence). DNA for the CDR3: TGTGCCAGTAGTATACGGGGGACAGGTTCGAACACTGAAGCTTTCTTT. Protein: CASSIRGTGSNTEAFF. The full variable domain, its missing parts supplied by reference TRBV19 and TRBJ1-1, is DGGITQSPKYLFRKEGQNVTLSCEQNLNHDAMYWYRQDPGQGLRLIYYSQIVNDFQKGDIAEGYSVSREKKESFPLTVTSAQKNPTAFYLCASSIRGTGSNTEAFFGQGTRLTVV.

The chain couples TRBV5-1 to TRBJ1-2, with TRBD1 matching over 7 bases. This CDR3 is 17 amino acids long. V lost 4 bases, J lost 6 bases, and 18 bases stayed unmatched. Germline CDR1 and CDR2: SGHRS and YFSETQ. The CDR3 loop is CASSPGPTGLSRDGYTF. CDR3 DNA: TGCGCCAGCAGCCCCGGACCGACAGGGCTTTCGCGAGATGGCTACACCTTC. Full variable domain (outside the CDR3, taken from reference TRBV5-1 and TRBJ1-2): KAGVTQTPRYLIKTRGQQVTLSCSPISGHRSVSWYQQTPGQGLQFLFEYFSETQRNKGNFPGRFSGRQFSNSRSEMNVSTLELGDSALYLCASSPGPTGLSRDGYTFGSGTRLTVV.

The DNA of the CDR3 is TGTGCCAGCAGTAAAAATAGCAATCAGCCCCAGCATTTT. It codes for CASSKNSNQPQHF. V usage is TRBV5-6 and J usage is TRBJ1-5; D not certain. V was clipped by 5 bases and J by 0 bases, with 6 bases between them. This CDR3 spans 13 amino acids. CDR1 and CDR2 (germline): SGHDT, YYEEEE.

The V call is TRBV28, the J call TRBJ1-1; D is possibly TRBD1 (5 bases). Per the germline V gene, CDR1 is MDHEN and CDR2 is SYDVKM. The CDR3 length is 14 residues. Trimming removed 3 bases from V and 2 bases from J, with 10 bases in between. Here the CDR3 reads CASSFQGSNTEAFF. The DNA for the CDR3 is TGTGCCAGCAGTTTTCAGGGATCCAACACTGAAGCTTTCTTT. The complete variable domain, with remaining parts taken from reference TRBV28 and TRBJ1-1, reads DVKVTQSSRYLVKRTGEKVFLECVQDMDHENMFWYRQDPGLGLRLIYFSYDVKMKEKGDIPEGYSVSREKKERFSLILESASTNQTSMYLCASSFQGSNTEAFFGQGTRLTVV.

The genes are TRBV4-3 and TRBJ2-7; 11 positions match TRBD1. The CDR3 has 17 residues. The J segment lost 2 bases and the V segment lost 3 bases, leaving 9 bases of the junction unmatched. CDR1 and CDR2 (germline): LGHNA, YSLEER. This CDR3 reads CASSQHKTGQGAYEQYF. The CDR3 bases are TGCGCCAGCAGCCAGCATAAAACGGGACAGGGGGCCTACGAGCAGTACTTC.

The rearrangement links TRBV18 to TRBJ1-2, with D maybe TRBD1 (5 bases). Germline V lookup: CDR1 KGHSH, CDR2 LQKENI. This CDR3 has 17 amino acids. V lost 1 base to trimming and J lost 4 bases, with 19 bases between them. Here the CDR3 reads CASSPLPGQGHFYGYTF. CDR3 sequence (DNA): TGTGCCAGCTCACCACTTCCCGGCCAGGGCCATTTCTATGGCTACACCTTC.

CDR3 coding DNA: TGTGCCTGGACGGTGGGGAAGGGCACAGGGCTCCCCCTCAGAAACACCGGGGAGCTGTTTTTT. Amino acids: CAWTVGKGTGLPLRNTGELFF. This chain joins TRBV30 and TRBJ2-2; possibly TRBD1 for D (6 bases). This CDR3 spans 21 amino acids. Germline values: CDR1 GTSNPN, CDR2 SVGIG (reference sequence). V was cut by 4 bases and J by 2 bases, with 32 bases left in between.